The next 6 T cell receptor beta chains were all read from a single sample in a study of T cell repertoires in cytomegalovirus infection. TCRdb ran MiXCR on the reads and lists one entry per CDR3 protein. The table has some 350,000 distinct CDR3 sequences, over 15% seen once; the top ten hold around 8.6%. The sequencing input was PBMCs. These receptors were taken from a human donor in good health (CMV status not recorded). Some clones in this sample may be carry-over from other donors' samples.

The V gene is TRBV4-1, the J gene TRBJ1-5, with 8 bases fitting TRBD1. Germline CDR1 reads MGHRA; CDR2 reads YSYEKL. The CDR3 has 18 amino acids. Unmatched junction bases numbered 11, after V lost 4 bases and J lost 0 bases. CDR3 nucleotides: TGCGCCAGCAGCCGAAGAGCCGGGACAGGATATAGCAATCAGCCCCAGCATTTT. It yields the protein CASSRRAGTGYSNQPQHF.

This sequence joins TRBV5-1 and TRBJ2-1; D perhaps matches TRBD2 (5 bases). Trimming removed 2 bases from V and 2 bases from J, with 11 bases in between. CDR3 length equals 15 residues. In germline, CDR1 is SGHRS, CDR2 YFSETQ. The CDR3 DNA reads TGCGCCAGCAGCTTCCGGACTGTCCCCTACAATGAGCAGTTCTTC. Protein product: CASSFRTVPYNEQFF.

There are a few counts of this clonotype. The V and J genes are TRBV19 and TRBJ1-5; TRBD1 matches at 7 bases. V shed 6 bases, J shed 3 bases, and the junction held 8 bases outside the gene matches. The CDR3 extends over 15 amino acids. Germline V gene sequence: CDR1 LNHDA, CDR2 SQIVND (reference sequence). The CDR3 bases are TGTGCCAGTAGGGAAGTGACAGGGAACAATCAGCCCCAGCATTTT. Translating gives CASREVTGNNQPQHF. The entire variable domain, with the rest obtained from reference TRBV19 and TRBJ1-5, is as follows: DGGITQSPKYLFRKEGQNVTLSCEQNLNHDAMYWYRQDPGQGLRLIYYSQIVNDFQKGDIAEGYSVSREKKESFPLTVTSAQKNPTAFYLCASREVTGNNQPQHFGDGTRLSIL.

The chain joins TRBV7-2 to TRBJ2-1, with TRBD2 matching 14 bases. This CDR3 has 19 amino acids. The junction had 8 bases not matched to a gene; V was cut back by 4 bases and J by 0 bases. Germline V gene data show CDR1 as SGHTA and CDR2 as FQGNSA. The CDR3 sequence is CASSSPTSGGASSYNEQFF. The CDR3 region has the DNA TGTGCCAGCAGCTCCCCGACTAGCGGGGGGGCGAGCTCCTACAATGAGCAGTTCTTC.

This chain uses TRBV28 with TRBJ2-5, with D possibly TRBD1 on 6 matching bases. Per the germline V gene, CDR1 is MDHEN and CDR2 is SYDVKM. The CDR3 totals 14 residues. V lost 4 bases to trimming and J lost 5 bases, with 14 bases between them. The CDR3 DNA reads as TGTGCCAGCAGTTATATCAGGGGTTTGGAGACCCAGTACTTC. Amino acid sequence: CASSYIRGLETQYF.

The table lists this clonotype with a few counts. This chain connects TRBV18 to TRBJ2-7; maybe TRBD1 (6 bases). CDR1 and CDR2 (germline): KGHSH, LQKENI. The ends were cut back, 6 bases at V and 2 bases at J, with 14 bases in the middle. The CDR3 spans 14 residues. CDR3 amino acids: CASSTGTSTYEQYF. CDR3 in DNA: TGTGCCAGCTCTACCGGGACATCCACCTACGAGCAGTACTTC.